The rows below give T cell receptor beta chains drawn from one sample of a study of OX40 agonist ivuxolimab in advanced cancers. TCRdb keeps only in-frame clones here, not all; method: immunoSEQ multiplex PCR. This sample has about 46,000 clones; 75% to 90% occur once, and the top ten carry 12%. The material sequenced was CD4+ or CD8+ T cells sorted from blood, taken in a trial of the OX40 agonist ivuxolimab. Receptor source: an adult with an advanced solid tumor such as melanoma, head and neck, liver or kidney cancer. Each CDR3 is given with its conserved first and last residue. Fields, in order: V gene, clone size, D gene, J gene, CDR3 DNA, CDR3 protein. The D gene is left open where the match is weak. Clone size is shown for a subset of rows, as once, few, many or a class of expanded clone.

v_gene: TRBV5-6; abundance: -; d_gene: -; j_gene: TRBJ1-5; CDR3nt: TGTGCCAGCAGCCGTGTCGGGGGCAATCAGCCCCAGCATTTT; CDR3aa: CASSRVGGNQPQHF
v_gene: TRBV4-1; abundance: -; d_gene: -; j_gene: TRBJ1-4; CDR3nt: TGCGCCAGCAGACGAGGGGCCATGGGGGAAAAACTGTTTTTT; CDR3aa: CASRRGAMGEKLFF
v_gene: TRBV9; abundance: -; d_gene: -; j_gene: TRBJ2-1; CDR3nt: TGTGCCAGCAGCGTAGTTCTGGGCGATGAGCAGTTCTTC; CDR3aa: CASSVVLGDEQFF
v_gene: TRBV19; abundance: -; d_gene: -; j_gene: TRBJ2-1; CDR3nt: TGTGCCAGTAGTTTGAGCTCCTACAATGAGCAGTTCTTC; CDR3aa: CASSLSSYNEQFF
v_gene: TRBV7-9; abundance: -; d_gene: TRBD1; j_gene: TRBJ2-3; CDR3nt: TGTGCCAGCGGCGGACAGGGAATCTCAGATACGCAGTATTTT; CDR3aa: CASGGQGISDTQYF
v_gene: TRBV5-6; abundance: -; d_gene: TRBD1; j_gene: TRBJ1-2; CDR3nt: TGTGCCAGCAGCTTGGTTTGGGACAGGGGTTCTGGCTACACCTTC; CDR3aa: CASSLVWDRGSGYTF
v_gene: TRBV6-1; abundance: -; d_gene: TRBD2; j_gene: TRBJ2-7; CDR3nt: TGTGCCAGCAGTGGGCTAGCGGGACTTCTCGAGCAGTACTTC; CDR3aa: CASSGLAGLLEQYF
v_gene: TRBV7-6; abundance: once; d_gene: TRBD1; j_gene: TRBJ2-3; CDR3nt: TGTGCCAGCAGCTGGACAGGGGATACACTTGATACGCAGTATTTT; CDR3aa: CASSWTGDTLDTQYF
v_gene: TRBV2; abundance: once; d_gene: -; j_gene: TRBJ1-5; CDR3nt: TGTGCCAGCAGTGAATGGGCTGACAATCAGCCCCAGCATTTT; CDR3aa: CASSEWADNQPQHF
v_gene: TRBV19; abundance: -; d_gene: -; j_gene: TRBJ2-6; CDR3nt: TGTGCCAGTACCCTCTCGGGCAGGGGACCCTTCTCTGGGGCCAACGTCCTGACTTTC; CDR3aa: CASTLSGRGPFSGANVLTF
v_gene: TRBV4-3; abundance: once; d_gene: -; j_gene: TRBJ2-7; CDR3nt: TGCGCCAGCAGCATAAGCCGGGCTGCCCGGGACATTACCTACGAGCAGTACTTC; CDR3aa: CASSISRAARDITYEQYF
v_gene: TRBV6-9; abundance: -; d_gene: -; j_gene: TRBJ2-6; CDR3nt: TGTGCCAGCAGTGTCGTAATCTTACGACAAAGTCGGGCCAACGTCCTGACTTTC; CDR3aa: CASSVVILRQSRANVLTF
v_gene: TRBV30; abundance: -; d_gene: TRBD2; j_gene: TRBJ2-7; CDR3nt: TGTGCCTGGAGAACGAGCGGGACTTACGAGCAGTACTTC; CDR3aa: CAWRTSGTYEQYF
v_gene: TRBV6-5; abundance: -; d_gene: -; j_gene: TRBJ2-1; CDR3nt: TGTGCCAGCAGCCTCCTCTGGGGTCAGTTAAATGAGCAGTTCTTC; CDR3aa: CASSLLWGQLNEQFF
v_gene: TRBV27; abundance: -; d_gene: -; j_gene: TRBJ1-2; CDR3nt: TGTGCCAGCAGTTTATCTGGATATGGCTACACCTTC; CDR3aa: CASSLSGYGYTF
v_gene: TRBV2; abundance: -; d_gene: -; j_gene: TRBJ2-2; CDR3nt: TGTGCCAGCAGTGGCGAAGGGGGGAGGCGCACCGGGGAGCTGTTTTTT; CDR3aa: CASSGEGGRRTGELFF
v_gene: TRBV6-6; abundance: -; d_gene: TRBD1; j_gene: TRBJ1-3; CDR3nt: TGTGCCAGCAGTTATCACGGGACAGCTGGAAACACCATATATTTT; CDR3aa: CASSYHGTAGNTIYF
v_gene: TRBV9; abundance: few; d_gene: -; j_gene: TRBJ1-1; CDR3nt: TGTGCCAGCAGCGCTGGGGGCACTGAAGCTTTCTTT; CDR3aa: CASSAGGTEAFF
v_gene: TRBV7-3; abundance: -; d_gene: -; j_gene: TRBJ2-7; CDR3nt: TGTGCCAGCAGCTTGGCTAGCAGCTACGAGCAGTACTTC; CDR3aa: CASSLASSYEQYF
v_gene: TRBV9; abundance: -; d_gene: -; j_gene: TRBJ2-5; CDR3nt: TGTGCCAGCAGCGTATTGGGGGGCTGGAAAGAGACCCAGTACTTC; CDR3aa: CASSVLGGWKETQYF
v_gene: TRBV7-7; abundance: -; d_gene: TRBD2; j_gene: TRBJ2-3; CDR3nt: TGTGCTAGCAGCGAGGGACTAGCTGGAGATACGCAGTATTTT; CDR3aa: CASSEGLAGDTQYF
v_gene: TRBV6-1; abundance: once; d_gene: -; j_gene: TRBJ2-3; CDR3nt: TGTGCCAGCAGTGACACTCTCGGGGGCTACACAGATACGCAGTATTTT; CDR3aa: CASSDTLGGYTDTQYF
v_gene: TRBV4-3; abundance: -; d_gene: TRBD1; j_gene: TRBJ1-1; CDR3nt: TGCGCCAGCAGCCAAGAGGATGGGACAGGGCTCGCTGAAGCTTTCTTT; CDR3aa: CASSQEDGTGLAEAFF
v_gene: TRBV7-9; abundance: -; d_gene: -; j_gene: TRBJ1-5; CDR3nt: TGTGCCAGCAGCTTAGATGGATCAGGTCAGCCCCAGCATTTT; CDR3aa: CASSLDGSGQPQHF
v_gene: TRBV19; abundance: -; d_gene: -; j_gene: TRBJ2-1; CDR3nt: TGTGCCACCTCCCGGGGGGCGGGTAATGAGCAGTTCTTC; CDR3aa: CATSRGAGNEQFF
v_gene: TRBV6-5; abundance: -; d_gene: -; j_gene: TRBJ2-1; CDR3nt: TGTGCCAGCTGTGTCAACAATGAGCAGTTCTTC; CDR3aa: CASCVNNEQFF
v_gene: TRBV7-6; abundance: -; d_gene: TRBD2; j_gene: TRBJ2-1; CDR3nt: TGTGCCAGCAGCTTAGCAGGACTAGCGGCTACCTACAATGAGCAGTTCTTC; CDR3aa: CASSLAGLAATYNEQFF
v_gene: TRBV5-6; abundance: -; d_gene: -; j_gene: TRBJ2-7; CDR3nt: TGTGCCAGCAGCTCCGGGTCAAGTTCCTACGAGCAGTACTTC; CDR3aa: CASSSGSSSYEQYF
v_gene: TRBV28; abundance: few; d_gene: TRBD1; j_gene: TRBJ1-1; CDR3nt: TGTGCCAGCAGTACAGGGGACACTGAAGCTTTCTTT; CDR3aa: CASSTGDTEAFF
v_gene: TRBV4-1; abundance: -; d_gene: -; j_gene: TRBJ2-5; CDR3nt: TGCGCCAGCAGCCAAGTCGGGATCGAAGAGACCCAGTACTTC; CDR3aa: CASSQVGIEETQYF
v_gene: TRBV28; abundance: -; d_gene: -; j_gene: TRBJ2-4; CDR3nt: TGTGCCAGCAGTCCGATACTGATAGCCAAAAACATTCAGTACTTC; CDR3aa: CASSPILIAKNIQYF
v_gene: TRBV9; abundance: once; d_gene: -; j_gene: TRBJ2-7; CDR3nt: TGTGCCAGCAGCGTAGGACAGTCCTACGAGCAGTACTTC; CDR3aa: CASSVGQSYEQYF
v_gene: TRBV2; abundance: -; d_gene: -; j_gene: TRBJ1-1; CDR3nt: TGTGCCAGCAGACAGGAGGGCTCCATGAACACTGAAGCTTTCTTT; CDR3aa: CASRQEGSMNTEAFF
v_gene: TRBV15; abundance: -; d_gene: -; j_gene: TRBJ2-7; CDR3nt: TGTGCCACCAGCAGAGATAACTACAACCGCGAGCAGTACTTC; CDR3aa: CATSRDNYNREQYF
v_gene: TRBV4-2; abundance: -; d_gene: -; j_gene: TRBJ2-1; CDR3nt: TGTGCCAGCAGCCAACTTAACCTGGGTGAGCAGTTCTTC; CDR3aa: CASSQLNLGEQFF
v_gene: TRBV9; abundance: -; d_gene: TRBD2; j_gene: TRBJ2-1; CDR3nt: TGTGCCAGCAGTGCCGGGACTAGCGGGGGGGCCCCCTACAATGAGCAGTTCTTC; CDR3aa: CASSAGTSGGAPYNEQFF
v_gene: TRBV7-9; abundance: -; d_gene: -; j_gene: TRBJ1-1; CDR3nt: TGTGCCAGCAGCTTAGACGGCACTGAAGCTTTCTTT; CDR3aa: CASSLDGTEAFF